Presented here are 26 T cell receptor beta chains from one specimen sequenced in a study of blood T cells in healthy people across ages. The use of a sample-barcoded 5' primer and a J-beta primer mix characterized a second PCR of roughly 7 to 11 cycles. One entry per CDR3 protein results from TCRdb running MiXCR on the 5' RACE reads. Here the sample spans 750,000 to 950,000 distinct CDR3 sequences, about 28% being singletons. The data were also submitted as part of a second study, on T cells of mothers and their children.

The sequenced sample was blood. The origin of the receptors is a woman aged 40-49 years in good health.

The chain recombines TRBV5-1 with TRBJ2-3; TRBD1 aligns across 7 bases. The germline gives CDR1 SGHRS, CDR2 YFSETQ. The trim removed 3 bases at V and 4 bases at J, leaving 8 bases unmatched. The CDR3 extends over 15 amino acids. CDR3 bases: TGCGCCAGCAGCTCGACGGGACAGTCCGCAGATACGCAGTATTTT. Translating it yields CASSSTGQSADTQYF.

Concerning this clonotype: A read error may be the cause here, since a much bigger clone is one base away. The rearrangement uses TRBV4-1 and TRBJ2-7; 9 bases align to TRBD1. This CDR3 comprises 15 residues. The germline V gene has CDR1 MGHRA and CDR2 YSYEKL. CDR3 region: CTSSQEGQGIYEQYF. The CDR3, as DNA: TGCACCAGCAGCCAGGAAGGACAGGGGATCTACGAGCAGTACTTC.

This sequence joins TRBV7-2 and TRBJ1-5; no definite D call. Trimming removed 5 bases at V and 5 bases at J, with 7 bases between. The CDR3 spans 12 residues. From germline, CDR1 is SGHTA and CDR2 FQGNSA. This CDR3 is CASSPPYQPQHF. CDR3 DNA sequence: TGTGCCAGCAGCCCGCCCTATCAGCCCCAGCATTTT. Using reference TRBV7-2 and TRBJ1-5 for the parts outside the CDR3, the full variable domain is GAGVSQSPSNKVTEKGKDVELRCDPISGHTALYWYRQSLGQGLEFLIYFQGNSAPDKSGLPSDRFSAERTGGSVSTLTIQRTQQEDSAVYLCASSPPYQPQHFGDGTRLSIL.

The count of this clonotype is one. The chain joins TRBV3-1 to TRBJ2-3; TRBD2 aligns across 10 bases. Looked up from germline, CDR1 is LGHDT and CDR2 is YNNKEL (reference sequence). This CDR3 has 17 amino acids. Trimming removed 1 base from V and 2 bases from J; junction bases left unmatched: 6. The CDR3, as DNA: TGTGCCAGCAGCCAAGCGACTAGCGGGTGGGCCACAGATACGCAGTATTTT. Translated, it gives CASSQATSGWATDTQYF.

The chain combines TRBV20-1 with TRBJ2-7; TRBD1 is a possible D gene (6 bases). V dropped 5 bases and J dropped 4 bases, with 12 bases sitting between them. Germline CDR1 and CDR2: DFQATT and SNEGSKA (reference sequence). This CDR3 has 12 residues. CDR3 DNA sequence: TGCAGTGCTCGCCGGGACAAATACGAGCAGTACTTC. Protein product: CSARRDKYEQYF.

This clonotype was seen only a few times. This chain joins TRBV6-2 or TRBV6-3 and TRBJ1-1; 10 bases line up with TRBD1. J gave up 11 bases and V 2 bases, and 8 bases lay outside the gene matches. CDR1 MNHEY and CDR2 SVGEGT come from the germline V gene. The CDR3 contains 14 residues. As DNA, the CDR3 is TGTGCCAGCAGTTACGAGGGACAGGGGAAGAAGGCTTTCTTT. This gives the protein CASSYEGQGKKAFF.

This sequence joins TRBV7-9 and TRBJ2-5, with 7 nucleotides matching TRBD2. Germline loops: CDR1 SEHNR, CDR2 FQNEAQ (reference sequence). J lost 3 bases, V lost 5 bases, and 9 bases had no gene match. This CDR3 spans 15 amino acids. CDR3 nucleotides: TGTGCCAGCAGCGGAGGGAGGGTGGGCGAAGAGACCCAGTACTTC. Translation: CASSGGRVGEETQYF. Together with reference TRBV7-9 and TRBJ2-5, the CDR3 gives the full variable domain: DTGVSQNPRHKITKRGQNVTFRCDPISEHNRLYWYRQTLGQGPEFLTYFQNEAQLEKSRLLSDRFSAERPKGSFSTLEIQRTEQGDSAMYLCASSGGRVGEETQYFGPGTRLLVL.

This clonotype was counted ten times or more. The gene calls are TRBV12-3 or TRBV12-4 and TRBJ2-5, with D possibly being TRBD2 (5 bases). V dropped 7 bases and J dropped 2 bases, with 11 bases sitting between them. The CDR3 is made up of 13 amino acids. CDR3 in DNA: TGTGCCAGCACCCTTCGGGGACAAGAGACCCAGTACTTC. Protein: CASTLRGQETQYF.

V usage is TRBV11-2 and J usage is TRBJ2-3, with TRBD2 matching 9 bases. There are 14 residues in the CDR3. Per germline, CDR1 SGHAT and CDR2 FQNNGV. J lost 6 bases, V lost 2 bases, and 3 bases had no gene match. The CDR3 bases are TGTGCCAGCAGCTTAAGGCTAGCGGGGGATACGCAGTATTTT. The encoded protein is CASSLRLAGDTQYF.

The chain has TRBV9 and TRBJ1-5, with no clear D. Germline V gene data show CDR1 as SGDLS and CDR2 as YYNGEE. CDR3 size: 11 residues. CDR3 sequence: CASGKSQPQHF. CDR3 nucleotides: TGTGCGAGTGGGAAGAGTCAGCCCCAGCATTTT.

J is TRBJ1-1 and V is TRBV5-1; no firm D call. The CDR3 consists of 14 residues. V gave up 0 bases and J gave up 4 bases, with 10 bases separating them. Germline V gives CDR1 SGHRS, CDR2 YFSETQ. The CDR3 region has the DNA TGCGCCAGCAGCTTGGCGGCAGAGGGCACTGAAGCTTTCTTT. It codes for CASSLAAEGTEAFF.

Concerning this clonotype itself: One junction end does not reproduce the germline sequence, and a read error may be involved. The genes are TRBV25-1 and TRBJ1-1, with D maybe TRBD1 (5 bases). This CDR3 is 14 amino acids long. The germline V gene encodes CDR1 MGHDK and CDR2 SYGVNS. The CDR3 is CAGSVGVLNTEAFF. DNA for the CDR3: TGTGCCGGCAGTGTAGGGGTCTTGAACACTGAAGCTTTCTTT.

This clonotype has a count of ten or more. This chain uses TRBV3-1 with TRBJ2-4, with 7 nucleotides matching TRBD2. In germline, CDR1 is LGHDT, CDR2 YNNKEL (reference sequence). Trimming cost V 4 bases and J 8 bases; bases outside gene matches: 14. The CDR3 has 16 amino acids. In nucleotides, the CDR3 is TGTGCCAGCAGCCCCACCCATGGGGGGGTAGGGCACATTCAGTACTTC. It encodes CASSPTHGGVGHIQYF.

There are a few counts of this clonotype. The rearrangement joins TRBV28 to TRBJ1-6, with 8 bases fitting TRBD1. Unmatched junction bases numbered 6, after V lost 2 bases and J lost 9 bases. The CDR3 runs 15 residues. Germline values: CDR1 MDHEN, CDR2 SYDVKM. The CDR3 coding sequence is TGTGCCAGCAGTTTACCCGGACAGGGCGGTTCACCCCTCCACTTT. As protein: CASSLPGQGGSPLHF.

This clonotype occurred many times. This CDR3 is CASSLYGGIETQYF. CDR3 sequence (DNA): TGTGCCAGCAGCTTATACGGGGGAATTGAGACCCAGTACTTC. This sequence joins TRBV14 and TRBJ2-5; D perhaps matches TRBD2 (6 bases). V was pared by 5 bases and J by 5 bases, with 15 bases between. In germline, CDR1 is SGHDN, CDR2 FVKESK. CDR3 size: 14 residues.

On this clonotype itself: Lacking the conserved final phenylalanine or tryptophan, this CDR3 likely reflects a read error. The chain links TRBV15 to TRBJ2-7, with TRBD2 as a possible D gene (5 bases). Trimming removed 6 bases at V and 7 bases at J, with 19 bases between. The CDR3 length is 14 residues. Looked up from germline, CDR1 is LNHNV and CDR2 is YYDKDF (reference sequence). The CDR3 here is CATSPRGPYNEQYL. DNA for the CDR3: TGTGCCACCAGTCCCCGGGGTCCCTACAATGAGCAGTACTTA.

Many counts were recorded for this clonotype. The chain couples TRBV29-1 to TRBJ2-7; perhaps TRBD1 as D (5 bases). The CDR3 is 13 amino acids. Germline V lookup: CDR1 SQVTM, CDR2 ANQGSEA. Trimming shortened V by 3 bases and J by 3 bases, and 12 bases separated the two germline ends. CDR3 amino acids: CSVESDIYYEQYF. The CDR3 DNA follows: TGCAGCGTTGAGTCGGACATCTACTACGAGCAGTACTTC.

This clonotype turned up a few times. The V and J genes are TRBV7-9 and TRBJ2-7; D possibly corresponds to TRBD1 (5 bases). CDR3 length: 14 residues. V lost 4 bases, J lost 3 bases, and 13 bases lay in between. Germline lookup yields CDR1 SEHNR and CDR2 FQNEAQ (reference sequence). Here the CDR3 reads CASSSDRQYYEQYF. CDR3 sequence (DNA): TGTGCCAGCAGCTCGGATCGACAGTACTACGAGCAGTACTTC.

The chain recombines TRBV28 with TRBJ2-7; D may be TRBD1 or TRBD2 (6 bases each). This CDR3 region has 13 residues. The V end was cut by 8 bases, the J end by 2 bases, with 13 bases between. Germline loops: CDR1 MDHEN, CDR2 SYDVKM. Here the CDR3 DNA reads TGTGCCAGCGGCAGGGGAGGCACCTACGAGCAGTACTTC. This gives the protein CASGRGGTYEQYF.

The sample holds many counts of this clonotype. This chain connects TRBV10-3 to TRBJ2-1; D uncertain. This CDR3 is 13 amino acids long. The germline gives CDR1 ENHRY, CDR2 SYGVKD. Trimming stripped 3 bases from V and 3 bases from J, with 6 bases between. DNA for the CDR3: TGTGCCATCAGTGACTGGGTCTACAATGAGCAGTTCTTC. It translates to CAISDWVYNEQFF.

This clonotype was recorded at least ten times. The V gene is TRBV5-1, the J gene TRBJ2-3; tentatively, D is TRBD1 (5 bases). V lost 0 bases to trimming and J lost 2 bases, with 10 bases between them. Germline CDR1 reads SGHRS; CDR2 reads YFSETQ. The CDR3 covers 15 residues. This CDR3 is CASSLEQAITDTQYF. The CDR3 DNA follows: TGCGCCAGCAGCTTGGAACAGGCAATCACAGATACGCAGTATTTT. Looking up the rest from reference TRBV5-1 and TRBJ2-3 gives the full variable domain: KAGVTQTPRYLIKTRGQQVTLSCSPISGHRSVSWYQQTPGQGLQFLFEYFSETQRNKGNFPGRFSGRQFSNSRSEMNVSTLELGDSALYLCASSLEQAITDTQYFGPGTRLTVL.

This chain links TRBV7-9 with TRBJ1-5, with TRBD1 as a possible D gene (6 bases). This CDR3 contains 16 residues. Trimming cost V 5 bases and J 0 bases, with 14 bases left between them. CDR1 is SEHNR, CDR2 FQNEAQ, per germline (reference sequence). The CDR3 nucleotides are TGTGCCAGCAGCACAGAGACAGGATCTAGCAATCAGCCCCAGCATTTT. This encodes CASSTETGSSNQPQHF.

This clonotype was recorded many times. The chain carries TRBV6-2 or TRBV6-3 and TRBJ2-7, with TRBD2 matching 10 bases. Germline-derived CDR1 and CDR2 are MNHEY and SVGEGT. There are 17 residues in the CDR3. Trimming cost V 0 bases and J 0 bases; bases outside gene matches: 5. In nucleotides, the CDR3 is TGTGCCAGCAGTTACTCCCCTAGCGGGGGTTTCTCCTACGAGCAGTACTTC. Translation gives CASSYSPSGGFSYEQYF.

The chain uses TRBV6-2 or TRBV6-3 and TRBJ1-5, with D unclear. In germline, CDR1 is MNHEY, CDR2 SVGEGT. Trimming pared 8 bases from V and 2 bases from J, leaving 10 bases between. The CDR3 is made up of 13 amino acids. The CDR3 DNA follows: TGTGCCAGCCGTTTTGGGGGCAATCAGCCCCAGCATTTT. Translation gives CASRFGGNQPQHF.

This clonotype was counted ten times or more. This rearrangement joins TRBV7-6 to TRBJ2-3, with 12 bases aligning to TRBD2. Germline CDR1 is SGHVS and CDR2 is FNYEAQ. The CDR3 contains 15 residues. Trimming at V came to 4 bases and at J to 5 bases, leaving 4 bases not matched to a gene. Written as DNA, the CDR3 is TGTGCCAGCAGCTCTAGCGGGGGGGTTGGAGATACGCAGTATTTT. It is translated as CASSSSGGVGDTQYF.

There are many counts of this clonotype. The CDR3 DNA is TGTGCCAGCAGTTTCCAGGGTCTCCCCTACGAGCAGTACTTC. Its translation is CASSFQGLPYEQYF. The chain couples TRBV12-3 or TRBV12-4 to TRBJ2-7; possible D gene TRBD1, 5 bases. V was pared by 3 bases and J by 2 bases, with 11 bases between. The length of the CDR3 is 14 residues.